This T cell receptor beta chain emerged from a study of CD8 T cells in Susac syndrome. cDNA came from approximately 0.5 to 1 ug RNA primed by random hexamers. TCRdb reprocessed the immunoSEQ multiplex PCR reads via MiXCR and lists one record per CDR3 protein. The repertoire holds more than 110,000 distinct CDR3 sequences, with around 94% as singletons. V was pared by 4 bases and J by 0 bases, with 25 bases between. Germline CDR1 DFQATT, CDR2 SNEGSKA (reference sequence). The CDR3 spans 19 residues. This clonotype was observed once. Its antigen is undetermined. Overall study findings and caveats: The authors acknowledged that their TCR sequencing and HLA analysis involved a relatively small number of individuals.

The CD8+ and CD4+ T cells were negatively isolated, with the TEMRA cells enriched by FACS. The TCR sequence derives from a human donor in good health. This chain connects TRBV20-1 to TRBJ2-1, with a possible D match to TRBD1 (5 bases). The sequenced sample consisted of CD8+ T cells from PBMCs. This CDR3 reads CSAKEYDSAWPTSYNEQFF. CDR3 sequence (DNA): TGCAGTGCTAAAGAGTACGACAGCGCCTGGCCGACCTCCTACAATGAGCAGTTCTTC.